The 29 T cell receptor beta chains in this list originate from one sample, sequenced in a study of shared clonotypes between healthy human individuals. Profiled with immunoSEQ multiplex PCR; TCRdb holds only in-frame clones, not every one. The sample lists about 1.1 million clones; roughly 80% were seen once. The sequenced material came from memory CD4+ T cells from PBMCs. Documented subset: CD45RA-negative fraction. The receptors here all came from a man between 18 and 35 years old in good health. Some clones in this sample may be carry-over from other donors' samples.

The chain combines TRBV10-3 with TRBJ1-1; D unclear. This CDR3 is 14 amino acids long. The V gene's germline CDR1 is ENHRY and CDR2 SYGVKD. Trimming pared 3 bases from V and 5 bases from J, leaving 13 bases between. CDR3 nucleotide sequence: TGTGCCATCAGTGATGGTACGGGCCCGACTGAAGCTTTCTTT. This translates into CAISDGTGPTEAFF.

The chain couples TRBV29-1 to TRBJ2-5, with 9 bases identical to TRBD2. The CDR3 has 13 amino acids. From germline, CDR1 is SQVTM and CDR2 ANQGSEA. Germline trimming cut 6 bases from V and 5 bases from J; bases unmatched to any gene: 7. The CDR3 DNA is TGCAGCGTCAGACTAGCGGACGGGGAGACCCAGTACTTC. Translating it yields CSVRLADGETQYF.

This clone was recorded once. The chain couples TRBV6-6 to TRBJ2-5; D is ambiguous. Germline values: CDR1 MNHNY, CDR2 SVGAGI (reference sequence). The CDR3 contains 14 residues. The V end was cut by 8 bases, the J end by 1 base, with 14 bases between. The CDR3 DNA follows: TGTGCCAGCCGCCCCACTCGAGGCCAAGAGACCCAGTACTTC. Encoded protein: CASRPTRGQETQYF.

The V and J genes are TRBV28 and TRBJ1-2; TRBD1 might be the D (5 bases). Germline V lookup: CDR1 MDHEN, CDR2 SYDVKM. V lost 6 bases, J lost 6 bases, and 20 bases lay in between. The CDR3 sequence is 15 residues long. The CDR3 loop is CASRGEYGVGHGYTF. Here the CDR3 DNA reads TGTGCCAGCAGAGGGGAGTATGGGGTGGGGCATGGCTACACCTTC.

The J gene is TRBJ2-6, the V gene TRBV7-8; D may correspond to TRBD1 or TRBD2 (5 bases each). Between the trimmed V and J ends, which lost 5 bases and 2 bases, there was a span of 16 bases. Germline V gene lookup returns CDR1 SGHVS and CDR2 FQNEAQ. The CDR3 totals 17 residues. The CDR3 DNA reads TGTGCCAGCAGCCGAGCCGGGACCTTCACTGGGGCCAACGTCCTGACTTTC. Its translation is CASSRAGTFTGANVLTF.

This chain connects TRBV5-4 to TRBJ2-7; 13 bases align to TRBD2. Germline V lookup: CDR1 SGHNT, CDR2 YYREEE (reference sequence). Trimming cost V 4 bases and J 6 bases; bases outside gene matches: 4. The CDR3 loop spans 14 amino acids. The CDR3 region has the DNA TGTGCCAGCAGCCCGGGGACTAGCGGGGCCGAGCAGTACTTC. Residues: CASSPGTSGAEQYF.

A few counts support this clone. V usage is TRBV18 and J usage is TRBJ2-5; tentatively, D is TRBD1 or TRBD2 (6 bases each). The CDR3 is 19 amino acids. Trimming stripped 3 bases from V and 2 bases from J, with 25 bases between. Germline CDR1 reads KGHSH; CDR2 reads LQKENI. The DNA of the CDR3 is TGTGCCAGCTCACCCACCTTCGGAGGGGGTCTGTGGGGTCAAGAGACCCAGTACTTC. Protein product: CASSPTFGGGLWGQETQYF.

This clone was detected only once. The chain recombines TRBV5-4 with TRBJ1-2; 7 bases agree with TRBD1. Germline CDR1 reads SGHNT; CDR2 reads YYREEE (reference sequence). Unmatched junction bases numbered 4, after V lost 4 bases and J lost 10 bases. The CDR3 length is 11 residues. Here the CDR3 reads CASSLEGAYTF. The CDR3 DNA is TGTGCCAGCAGCCTGGAGGGGGCCTACACCTTC.

This clone is a singleton in its sample. The chain has TRBV2 and TRBJ2-2; a weak D match, TRBD1 (6 bases). From germline, CDR1 is SNHLY and CDR2 FYNNEI. The V end was cut by 7 bases, the J end by 2 bases, with 11 bases between. The CDR3 contains 14 residues. The CDR3 region is CASKLDRNTGELFF. For the CDR3, the DNA is TGTGCCAGCAAGTTGGACAGAAACACCGGGGAGCTGTTTTTT.

As regards this clone: A much larger clone is a single base away; this may be a read error. The chain joins TRBV30 to TRBJ1-4, with D hard to call. Germline values: CDR1 GTSNPN, CDR2 SVGIG (reference sequence). V was shortened by 4 bases and J by 4 bases, with 13 bases between the two germline ends. The CDR3 is 14 residues long. DNA of the CDR3: TGTGCCTGGAATCTAGGGTTGGGTAATGAAAAACTGTTTTTT. This encodes CAWNLGLGNEKLFF.

This sequence joins TRBV9 and TRBJ2-5, with 8 bases aligning to TRBD1. The CDR3 is made up of 15 amino acids. The trim removed 4 bases at V and 5 bases at J, leaving 10 bases unmatched. Germline assignment: CDR1 SGDLS and CDR2 YYNGEE. In DNA, the CDR3 is TGTGCCAGCAGCCGGACAGGGTATAGTAAGGAGACCCAGTACTTC. This codes for CASSRTGYSKETQYF.

About this clone: Other nucleotide sequences from this sample produce the same CDR3. The genes are TRBV5-1 and TRBJ2-7; 10 bases are a match to TRBD1. This CDR3 region has 15 residues. From germline, CDR1 is SGHRS and CDR2 YFSETQ. The ends lost 4 bases at V and 2 bases at J; junction bases unmatched: 6. The CDR3 sequence: CASSLDGQGAYEQYF. The CDR3 DNA reads as TGCGCCAGCAGCCTGGACGGACAGGGGGCCTACGAGCAGTACTTC.

The rearrangement joins TRBV11-2 to TRBJ2-1, with 8 bases identical to TRBD2. CDR1 and CDR2 from the germline V gene are SGHAT and FQNNGV. The CDR3 contains 14 residues. Trimming cost V 5 bases and J 4 bases; bases outside gene matches: 4. The CDR3 sequence is CASSVTSGYNEQFF. The CDR3 region has the DNA TGTGCCAGCAGCGTTACTAGCGGTTACAATGAGCAGTTCTTC.

The genes are TRBV19 and TRBJ2-3, with TRBD1 identical over 11 bases. Per germline, CDR1 LNHDA and CDR2 SQIVND (reference sequence). The trim removed 3 bases at V and 3 bases at J, leaving 11 bases unmatched. There are 18 residues in the CDR3. The CDR3 sequence: CASSIGQGARGTTDTQYF. CDR3 in DNA: TGTGCCAGTAGTATCGGACAGGGGGCGAGAGGGACGACAGATACGCAGTATTTT.

The genes are TRBV2 and TRBJ1-4, with D possibly being TRBD1 (5 bases). The V end was cut by 6 bases, the J end by 4 bases, with 18 bases between. Germline lookup yields CDR1 SNHLY and CDR2 FYNNEI. The CDR3 has 16 amino acids. CDR3 region: CASSGAGQGFNEKLFF. CDR3 DNA sequence: TGTGCCAGCAGCGGGGCAGGCCAAGGCTTTAATGAAAAACTGTTTTTT.

The rearrangement joins TRBV7-2 to TRBJ2-7; possibly TRBD1 or TRBD2 for D (5 bases each). Germline V CDR1 and CDR2: SGHTA, FQGNSA. The CDR3 runs to 14 residues. Trimming shortened V by 6 bases and J by 7 bases, and 19 bases separated the two germline ends. CDR3 residues: CASSRDRSKGEQYF. The CDR3 nucleotides are TGTGCCAGCAGTAGGGACCGCTCCAAAGGGGAGCAGTACTTC.

DNA of the CDR3: TGTGCCAGCAGTTACGGGGTAGGTCAGTACTTC. Amino acids: CASSYGVGQYF. The chain has TRBV6-6 and TRBJ2-7; D gene unclear. The CDR3 is 11 residues long. Germline V gives CDR1 MNHNY, CDR2 SVGAGI (reference sequence). Deletions cut 2 bases from V and 10 bases from J, with 9 bases between.

This clone was recorded at least ten times. This chain joins TRBV28 and TRBJ1-2; D gene unclear. The V end was cut by 10 bases, the J end by 2 bases, with 23 bases between. There are 16 residues in the CDR3. Germline V gives CDR1 MDHEN, CDR2 SYDVKM. The CDR3 nucleotides are TGTGCCACCTCAGTAATGGCAGGACGAAACAACTATGGCTACACCTTC. Residues: CATSVMAGRNNYGYTF.

The chain uses TRBV18 and TRBJ1-4, with D hard to call. CDR3 size: 14 residues. Germline-derived CDR1 and CDR2 are KGHSH and LQKENI. V dropped 1 base and J dropped 8 bases, with 11 bases sitting between them. CDR3 sequence: CASSPRTVEEKLFF. CDR3 DNA sequence: TGTGCCAGCTCACCACGGACGGTCGAAGAAAAACTGTTTTTT.

The chain recombines TRBV5-4 with TRBJ2-5; weak D call: TRBD2 (6 bases). V gave up 0 bases and J gave up 5 bases, with 11 bases separating them. CDR3 length equals 14 residues. Germline-derived CDR1 and CDR2 are SGHNT and YYREEE (reference sequence). CDR3 residues: CASSLGTAGETQYF. CDR3 in DNA: TGTGCCAGCAGCTTGGGTACGGCGGGGGAGACCCAGTACTTC.

The sample holds many counts of this clone. The same CDR3 is also encoded by other DNA sequences in this sample. The chain joins TRBV5-1 to TRBJ1-5; no clear D gene. This CDR3 has 15 residues. Germline V lookup: CDR1 SGHRS, CDR2 YFSETQ. V lost 4 bases and J lost 0, with 11 bases in between. The CDR3, as DNA: TGCGCCAGCAGCCCAGGAGCTAATAGCAATCAGCCCCAGCATTTT. Protein: CASSPGANSNQPQHF.

This clone was counted at least ten times. Other DNA sequences within the sample encode an identical CDR3. This chain links TRBV5-6 with TRBJ1-2; 12 nucleotides line up with TRBD1. Germline V gene lookup returns CDR1 SGHDT and CDR2 YYEEEE. This CDR3 is built from 14 residues. V gave up 4 bases and J gave up 8 bases; unmatched junction bases: 6. As DNA, the CDR3 is TGTGCCAGCAGCCCGGGACAGGGGGCTAGGGGCTACACCTTC. This gives the protein CASSPGQGARGYTF.

This chain joins TRBV7-2 and TRBJ2-1, with 12 bases identical to TRBD2. Trimming took 5 bases from V and 7 from J; bases not matched to a gene: 9. This CDR3 region has 16 residues. Looked up from germline, CDR1 is SGHTA and CDR2 is FQGNSA. This CDR3 is CASSATTSGSRNEQFF. The CDR3 DNA is TGTGCCAGCAGCGCAACGACTAGCGGGAGTCGGAATGAGCAGTTCTTC.

The gene calls are TRBV25-1 and TRBJ1-2; TRBD1 matches 7 bases. The CDR3 length is 15 residues. CDR1 MGHDK and CDR2 SYGVNS come from the germline V gene. V lost 4 bases and J lost 0; bases outside the gene matches: 5. The CDR3 DNA reads TGTGCCAGCAGTGCCGACAGGGTAGCTAACTATGGCTACACCTTC. Translating gives CASSADRVANYGYTF.

As concerns this clone: This same CDR3 is encoded by further DNA sequences in the sample. V gene TRBV5-1 combines with J gene TRBJ2-1, with D unclear. Per the germline V gene, CDR1 is SGHRS and CDR2 is YFSETQ. CDR3 length: 13 residues. Trimming pared 4 bases from V and 3 bases from J, leaving 8 bases between. CDR3 sequence reads: CASSPRSYNEQFF. The CDR3 bases are TGCGCCAGCAGCCCGCGGAGCTACAATGAGCAGTTCTTC. The full variable domain, completed using reference TRBV5-1 and TRBJ2-1, is KAGVTQTPRYLIKTRGQQVTLSCSPISGHRSVSWYQQTPGQGLQFLFEYFSETQRNKGNFPGRFSGRQFSNSRSEMNVSTLELGDSALYLCASSPRSYNEQFFGPGTRLTVL.

The chain combines TRBV2 with TRBJ2-2, with D perhaps TRBD1 (5 bases). V was trimmed by 4 bases and J by 7 bases, leaving 13 bases between them. The CDR3 has 14 amino acids. Germline V gene data show CDR1 as SNHLY and CDR2 as FYNNEI. This chain's CDR3 is CASSGLGPHGELFF. The CDR3, as DNA: TGTGCCAGCAGTGGGCTGGGGCCCCACGGGGAGCTGTTTTTT.

The gene calls are TRBV21-1 and TRBJ2-7; the table gives TRBD1 as D, unverified against the DNA. TRBV21-1 is termed a pseudogene. This CDR3 region has 15 residues. This CDR3 is CASSKASGFPYEQYF. The CDR3 DNA reads as TGTGCCAGCAGCAAAGCGTCAGGATTCCCCTACGAGCAGTACTTC.

The V and J genes are TRBV28 and TRBJ2-3; a weak D match, TRBD1 (5 bases). Trimming removed 8 bases at V and 6 bases at J, with 15 bases between. This CDR3 region has 13 residues. Germline V gene sequence: CDR1 MDHEN, CDR2 SYDVKM. CDR3 protein: CASVRPGQDTQYF. DNA for the CDR3: TGTGCCAGCGTGCGGCCAGGGCAGGATACGCAGTATTTT.

Concerning this clone: Other nucleotide sequences from this sample produce the same CDR3. This chain joins TRBV5-1 and TRBJ2-3; D might be TRBD1 (6 bases). Germline V gene sequence: CDR1 SGHRS, CDR2 YFSETQ. The CDR3 loop spans 14 amino acids. The V and J ends lost 2 bases and 3 bases respectively, with 10 bases between them. The CDR3 DNA follows: TGCGCCAGCAGCTTACAGGGATTTACAGATACGCAGTATTTT. Encoded protein: CASSLQGFTDTQYF.